Detailed here is one T cell receptor beta chain. What it binds is unknown. V lost 5 bases and J lost 4; bases outside the gene matches: 8. Per germline, CDR1 SEHNR and CDR2 FQNEAQ (reference sequence). The CDR3 loop spans 15 amino acids. PCR used 60 Vbeta primers and 13 Jbeta primers. Using immunoSEQ multiplex PCR, the repertoire was profiled, and TCRdb retains in-frame clones only, with some absent. The data show around 110,000 clones, 79% seen once. The sample is drawn from a study of cytomegalovirus exposure and HLA in healthy donors. Study-wide points: In a later analysis, HLA-associated TCR beta chains were more clonally expanded than equally common others. In a later analysis, specific HLA alleles were associated with about 18,000 TCR beta sequences at a 0.05 false discovery rate.

V usage is TRBV7-9 and J usage is TRBJ2-3, with 8 bases identical to TRBD2. The source of this sequence is a man aged 25-45 years in good health and CMV-seropositive. Sequenced material: PBMCs. For the CDR3, the DNA is TGTGCCAGCAGCCCCGCGGGGGGTAAGGCAGATACGCAGTATTTT. Translated, it gives CASSPAGGKADTQYF.